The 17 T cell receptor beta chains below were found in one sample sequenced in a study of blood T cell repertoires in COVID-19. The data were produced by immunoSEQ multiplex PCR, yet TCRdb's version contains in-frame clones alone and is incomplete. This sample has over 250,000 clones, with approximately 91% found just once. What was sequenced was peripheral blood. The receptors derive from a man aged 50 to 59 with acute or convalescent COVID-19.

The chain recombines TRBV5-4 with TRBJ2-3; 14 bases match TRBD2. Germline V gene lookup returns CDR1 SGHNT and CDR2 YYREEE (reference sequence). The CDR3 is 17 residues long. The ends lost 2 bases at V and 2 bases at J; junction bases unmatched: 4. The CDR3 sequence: CASSFRLAGGSTDTQYF. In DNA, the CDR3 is TGTGCCAGCAGCTTCCGACTAGCGGGGGGGTCCACAGATACGCAGTATTTT.

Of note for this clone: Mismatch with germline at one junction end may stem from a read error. As DNA, the CDR3 is TGTACCAGCAGCCCTAGGACAGGGGAAAAACTGTTTTTT. It is translated as CTSSPRTGEKLFF. The chain couples TRBV12-3 or TRBV12-4 to TRBJ1-4; 8 bases line up with TRBD1. The CDR3 extends over 13 amino acids.

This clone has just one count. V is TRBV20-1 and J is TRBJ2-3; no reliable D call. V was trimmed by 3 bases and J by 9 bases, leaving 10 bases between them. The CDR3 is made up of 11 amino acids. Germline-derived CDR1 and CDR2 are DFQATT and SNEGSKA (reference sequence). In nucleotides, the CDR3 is TGCAGTGCTAGTCCCGGTCGGACGCAGTATTTT. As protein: CSASPGRTQYF.

CDR3 sequence reads: CASSLAGARGEKLFF. The CDR3 DNA sequence: TGTGCCAGCAGCTTAGCGGGGGCTCGGGGTGAAAAACTGTTTTTT. The gene calls are TRBV7-6 and TRBJ1-4, with D possibly TRBD1 on 6 matching bases. This CDR3 is 15 amino acids long. Germline lookup yields CDR1 SGHVS and CDR2 FNYEAQ. Deletions cut 0 bases from V and 7 bases from J, with 12 bases between. The full variable domain, rest sourced from reference TRBV7-6 and TRBJ1-4, is GAGVSQSPRYKVTKRGQDVALRCDPISGHVSLYWYRQALGQGPEFLTYFNYEAQQDKSGLPNDRFSAERPEGSISTLTIQRTEQRDSAMYRCASSLAGARGEKLFFGSGTQLSVL.

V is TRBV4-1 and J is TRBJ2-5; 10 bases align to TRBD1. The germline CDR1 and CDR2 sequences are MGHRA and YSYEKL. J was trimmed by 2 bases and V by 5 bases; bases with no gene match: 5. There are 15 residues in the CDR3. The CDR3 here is CASSYRDRGQETQYF. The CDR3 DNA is TGCGCCAGCAGCTACCGGGACAGGGGTCAAGAGACCCAGTACTTC.

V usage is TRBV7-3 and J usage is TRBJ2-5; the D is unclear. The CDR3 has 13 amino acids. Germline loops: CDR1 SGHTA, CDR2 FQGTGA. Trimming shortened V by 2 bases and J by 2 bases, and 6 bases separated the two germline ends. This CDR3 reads CASSLRDQETQYF. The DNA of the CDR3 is TGTGCCAGCAGCTTACGAGATCAAGAGACCCAGTACTTC. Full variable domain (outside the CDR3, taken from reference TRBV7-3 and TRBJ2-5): GAGVSQTPSNKVTEKGKYVELRCDPISGHTALYWYRQSLGQGPEFLIYFQGTGAADDSGLPNDRFFAVRPEGSVSTLKIQRTERGDSAVYLCASSLRDQETQYFGPGTRLLVL.

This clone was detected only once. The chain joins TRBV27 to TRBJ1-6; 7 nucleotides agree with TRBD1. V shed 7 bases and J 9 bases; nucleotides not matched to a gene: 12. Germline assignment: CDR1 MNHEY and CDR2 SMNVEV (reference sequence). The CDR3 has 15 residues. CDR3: CASKRQGLYGSPLHF. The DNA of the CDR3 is TGTGCCAGCAAGAGACAGGGTCTATATGGTTCACCCCTCCACTTT.

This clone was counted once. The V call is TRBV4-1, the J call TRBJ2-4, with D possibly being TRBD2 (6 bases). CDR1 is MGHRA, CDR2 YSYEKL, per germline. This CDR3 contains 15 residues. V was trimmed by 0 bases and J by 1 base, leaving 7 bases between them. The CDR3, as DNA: TGCGCCAGCAGCCAAGATGGGGGGGCCAAAAACATTCAGTACTTC. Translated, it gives CASSQDGGAKNIQYF.

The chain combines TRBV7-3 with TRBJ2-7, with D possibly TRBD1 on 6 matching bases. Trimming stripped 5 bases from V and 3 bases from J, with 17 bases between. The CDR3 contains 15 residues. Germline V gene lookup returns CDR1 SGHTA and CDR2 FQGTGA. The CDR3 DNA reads TGTGCCAGCAGCCCATGGACAGTGGTAAGCTACGAGCAGTACTTC. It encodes CASSPWTVVSYEQYF.

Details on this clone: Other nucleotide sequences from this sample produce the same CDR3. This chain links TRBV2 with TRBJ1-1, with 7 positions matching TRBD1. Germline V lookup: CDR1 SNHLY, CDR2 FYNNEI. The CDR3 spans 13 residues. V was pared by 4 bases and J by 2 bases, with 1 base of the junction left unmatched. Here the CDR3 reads CASSGQGNTEAFF. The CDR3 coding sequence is TGTGCCAGCAGTGGACAGGGTAACACTGAAGCTTTCTTT.

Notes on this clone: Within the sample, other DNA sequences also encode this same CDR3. DNA for the CDR3: TGTGCCAGCAGAGTAACTACAGGAACTGAAGCTTTCTTT. Translating it yields CASRVTTGTEAFF. V gene TRBV3-1 (or the pseudogene TRBV3-2) combines with J gene TRBJ1-1; D is perhaps TRBD1 (5 bases). Germline V lookup: CDR1 LGHDT, CDR2 YNNKEL (reference sequence). V shed 6 bases and J shed 5 bases, with 13 bases lying between them. The CDR3 extends over 13 amino acids.

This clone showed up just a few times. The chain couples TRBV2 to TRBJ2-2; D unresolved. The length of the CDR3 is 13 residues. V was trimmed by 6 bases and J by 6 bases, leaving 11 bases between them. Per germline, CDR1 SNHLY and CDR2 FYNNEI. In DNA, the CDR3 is TGTGCCAGCAGCGCGACACCGGCCGGGGAGCTGTTTTTT. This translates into CASSATPAGELFF.

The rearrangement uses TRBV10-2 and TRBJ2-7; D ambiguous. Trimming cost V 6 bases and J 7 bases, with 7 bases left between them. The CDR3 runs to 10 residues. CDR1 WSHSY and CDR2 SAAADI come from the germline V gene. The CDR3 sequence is CASRSFEQYF. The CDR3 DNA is TGCGCCAGCAGATCCTTTGAGCAGTACTTC.

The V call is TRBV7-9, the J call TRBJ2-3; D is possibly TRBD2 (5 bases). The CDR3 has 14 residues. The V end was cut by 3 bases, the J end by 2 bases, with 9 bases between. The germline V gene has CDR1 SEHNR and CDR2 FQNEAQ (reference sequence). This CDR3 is CASSFNRDTDTQYF. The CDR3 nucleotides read TGTGCCAGCAGCTTTAACCGGGACACAGATACGCAGTATTTT.

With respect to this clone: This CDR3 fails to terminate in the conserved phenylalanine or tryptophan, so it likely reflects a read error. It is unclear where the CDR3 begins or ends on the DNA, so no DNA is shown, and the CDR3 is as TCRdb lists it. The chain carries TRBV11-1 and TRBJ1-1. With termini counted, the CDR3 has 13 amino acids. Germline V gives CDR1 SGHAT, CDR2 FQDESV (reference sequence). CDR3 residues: CASSLGPFGANLV.

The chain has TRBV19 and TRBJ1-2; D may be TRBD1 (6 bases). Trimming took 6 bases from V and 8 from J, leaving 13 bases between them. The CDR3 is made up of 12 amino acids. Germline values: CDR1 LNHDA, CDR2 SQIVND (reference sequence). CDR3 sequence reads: CASRKTGSGYTF. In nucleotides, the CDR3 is TGTGCCAGTAGAAAAACAGGGAGCGGCTACACCTTC.

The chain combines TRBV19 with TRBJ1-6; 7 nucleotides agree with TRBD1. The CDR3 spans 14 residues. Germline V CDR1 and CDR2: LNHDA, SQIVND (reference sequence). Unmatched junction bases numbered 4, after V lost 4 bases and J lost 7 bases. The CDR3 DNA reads TGTGCCAGTAGTAGGGACAGATTAAATTCACCCCTCCACTTT. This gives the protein CASSRDRLNSPLHF.